This note documents a single T cell receptor beta chain sequence. Its antigen remains unknown. CDR3 size: 17 residues. Germline loops: CDR1 LGHNA, CDR2 YSLEER. The V end lost 2 bases, the J end lost 9 bases, and 23 bases lay between the germline ends. The data stem from a study of identical twins. A universal primer site came from template switching; cDNA carried unique molecular identifiers. TCRdb reprocessed the 5' RACE reads with MiXCR, giving one entry per CDR3 protein. This repertoire shows under 300,000 distinct CDR3 sequences, over 12% found once; its top ten account for under 9.5%. The study, taken as a whole, reports: Zero-insertion analyses might be partly confounded by invariant T cells like MAIT and iNKT. The study found weaker excess twin sharing in beta out-of-frame sequences. Out-of-frame alpha sequences shared between twins exhibited an excess of low generation probability.

The clonotype originates from a woman aged 18-29 years in good health. The sequenced sample was memory (CD45RO+) T cells sorted from blood. J is TRBJ2-1 and V is TRBV4-3, with D possibly TRBD2 on 6 matching bases. This chain's CDR3 is CASSQRPSGPNFGEQFF. CDR3 coding DNA: TGCGCCAGCAGCCAACGGCCAAGCGGGCCCAATTTCGGTGAGCAGTTCTTC.